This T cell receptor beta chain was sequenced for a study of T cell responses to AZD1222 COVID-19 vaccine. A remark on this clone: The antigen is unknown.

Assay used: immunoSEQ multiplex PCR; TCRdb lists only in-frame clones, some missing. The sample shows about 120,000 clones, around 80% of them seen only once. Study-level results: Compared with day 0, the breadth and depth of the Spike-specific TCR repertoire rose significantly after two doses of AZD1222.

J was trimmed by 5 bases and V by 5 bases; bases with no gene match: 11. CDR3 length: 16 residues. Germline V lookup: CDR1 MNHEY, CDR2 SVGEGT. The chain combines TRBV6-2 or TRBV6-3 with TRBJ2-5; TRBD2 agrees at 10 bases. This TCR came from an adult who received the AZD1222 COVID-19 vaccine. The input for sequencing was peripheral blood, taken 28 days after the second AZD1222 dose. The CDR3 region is CASSPRLAGRAETQYF. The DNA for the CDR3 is TGTGCCAGCAGTCCGAGACTAGCGGGCCGTGCGGAGACCCAGTACTTC.